Following are 26 T cell receptor beta chains from one sample sequenced in a study of cytomegalovirus exposure and HLA in healthy donors. It was with 60 Vbeta and 13 Jbeta primers that the PCR ran. Generated by immunoSEQ multiplex PCR, the TCRdb table keeps only in-frame clones and is missing some. The data contain 130,000 to 150,000 clones, approximately 80% of them seen just once; the ten biggest clones take up about 3.2%. Material: PBMCs. These receptors were taken from a female donor in good health and CMV-seronegative.

This clone was recorded a few times. The chain couples TRBV28 to TRBJ1-4; a possible D gene is TRBD1 (6 bases). Trimming pared 6 bases from V and 7 bases from J, leaving 18 bases between. The CDR3 spans 15 residues. In germline, CDR1 is MDHEN, CDR2 SYDVKM. CDR3 protein: CASRETNPGVEKLFF. The CDR3 DNA is TGTGCCAGCAGGGAAACCAACCCAGGGGTTGAAAAACTGTTTTTT.

The chain combines TRBV30 with TRBJ2-1; 7 positions match TRBD2. With 0 bases clipped from V and 10 bases from J, the junction kept 0 bases outside the gene matches. Germline V gene lookup returns CDR1 GTSNPN and CDR2 SVGIG (reference sequence). The CDR3 totals 11 residues. CDR3 sequence (DNA): TGTGCCTGGAGTGTAGCGGGGGAGCAGTTCTTC. As protein: CAWSVAGEQFF.

This rearrangement joins TRBV7-8 to TRBJ2-7; 11 nucleotides line up with TRBD2. V lost 6 bases and J lost 2; bases outside the gene matches: 6. This CDR3 region has 15 residues. Germline CDR1 and CDR2: SGHVS and FQNEAQ. CDR3 region: CASSLVAGGAYEQYF. The CDR3 nucleotides read TGTGCCAGCAGTCTTGTAGCGGGGGGGGCCTACGAGCAGTACTTC.

This sequence joins TRBV28 and TRBJ1-5, with D perhaps matching TRBD1 (5 bases). CDR1 MDHEN and CDR2 SYDVKM come from the germline V gene. V lost 5 bases to trimming and J lost 5 bases, with 19 bases between them. CDR3 length equals 16 residues. CDR3 coding DNA: TGTGCCAGCAGTCCCCTATTTTCCAGGGCGGATCAGCCCCAGCATTTT. This sequence encodes CASSPLFSRADQPQHF.

This chain connects TRBV10-3 to TRBJ2-3; possible D gene TRBD1, 5 bases. CDR3 size: 13 residues. Germline loops: CDR1 ENHRY, CDR2 SYGVKD. Trimming pared 3 bases from V and 4 bases from J, leaving 8 bases between. The CDR3 region has the DNA TGTGCCATCAGTGATGGGGCACCAGATACGCAGTATTTT. This translates into CAISDGAPDTQYF.

This clone was counted only a few times. The rearrangement uses TRBV4-1 and TRBJ2-7; a possible D gene is TRBD2 (5 bases). The CDR3 has 15 amino acids. The germline V and J ends were trimmed by 1 base and 0 bases, with 10 bases remaining between them. The V gene's germline CDR1 is MGHRA and CDR2 YSYEKL. This CDR3 is CASSQVGSGSYEQYF. CDR3 nucleotide sequence: TGCGCCAGCAGCCAAGTAGGGAGCGGCTCCTACGAGCAGTACTTC.

V is TRBV7-3 and J is TRBJ2-1, with 9 bases lining up with TRBD2. The CDR3 length is 17 residues. The V gene's germline CDR1 is SGHTA and CDR2 FQGTGA. The trim removed 5 bases at V and 3 bases at J, leaving 11 bases unmatched. The CDR3 reads CASSPVGGSGSYNEQFF. CDR3 nucleotides: TGTGCCAGCAGCCCCGTAGGGGGTAGCGGGAGCTACAATGAGCAGTTCTTC.

This chain uses TRBV30 with TRBJ1-1; no clear D. Per the germline V gene, CDR1 is GTSNPN and CDR2 is SVGIG (reference sequence). V lost 3 bases, J lost 5 bases, and 19 bases lay in between. This CDR3 has 15 residues. CDR3 amino acids: CAWRLLHGRITEAFF. For the CDR3, the DNA is TGTGCCTGGAGACTTCTACATGGGAGAATTACTGAAGCTTTCTTT.

CDR3 region: CASSFSAGGREQYF. The CDR3 DNA reads TGTGCCAGCAGTTTCTCTGCCGGAGGGCGCGAGCAGTACTTC. The gene calls are TRBV6-5 and TRBJ2-7; TRBD2 might be the D (6 bases). Germline values: CDR1 MNHEY, CDR2 SVGAGI. V was trimmed by 4 bases and J by 6 bases, leaving 16 bases between them. The CDR3 sequence is 14 residues long.

The V gene is TRBV6-1, the J gene TRBJ2-5, with 9 positions matching TRBD2. CDR3 size: 14 residues. The V segment lost 4 bases and the J segment 3 bases; nucleotides outside the gene matches: 3. Germline V CDR1 and CDR2: MNHNS, SASEGT. In DNA, the CDR3 is TGTGCCAGCAGTGGGCTAGCGGGAAAAGAGACCCAGTACTTC. Its translation: CASSGLAGKETQYF.

V is TRBV11-2 and J is TRBJ2-5, with D perhaps matching TRBD1 (6 bases). Trimming pared 6 bases from V and 5 bases from J, leaving 13 bases between. CDR3 length: 13 residues. Per the germline V gene, CDR1 is SGHAT and CDR2 is FQNNGV. The CDR3 DNA sequence: TGTGCCAGCAGAAATCAGGGGCGCGAGACCCAGTACTTC. Its translation is CASRNQGRETQYF.

The chain couples TRBV28 to TRBJ2-7, with 12 bases fitting TRBD2. Germline V gene data show CDR1 as MDHEN and CDR2 as SYDVKM. V was clipped by 6 bases and J by 4 bases; unmatched bases: 7. The CDR3 totals 15 residues. CDR3: CASRPTGLAGYEQYF. The DNA of the CDR3 is TGTGCCAGCAGACCAACAGGACTAGCGGGATACGAGCAGTACTTC.

This clone occurred once. This chain links TRBV28 with TRBJ2-4; D perhaps matches TRBD1 (6 bases). V lost 3 bases, J lost 0 bases, and 9 bases lay in between. From germline, CDR1 is MDHEN and CDR2 SYDVKM. This CDR3 contains 15 residues. For the CDR3, the DNA is TGTGCCAGCAGTTTGGACAGCCTAGCCAAAAACATTCAGTACTTC. It translates to CASSLDSLAKNIQYF.

DNA for the CDR3: TGTGCCAGCAGTGATCGTGCGATCCTAGCGGGAGAAACCTACGAGCAGTACTTC. It translates to CASSDRAILAGETYEQYF. V and J are TRBV6-1 and TRBJ2-7; 10 bases are shared with TRBD2. Per germline, CDR1 MNHNS and CDR2 SASEGT. Trimming removed 3 bases from V and 2 bases from J; junction bases left unmatched: 13. CDR3 length equals 18 residues.

This chain uses TRBV19 with TRBJ1-5, with D tentatively TRBD1 (6 bases). Per germline, CDR1 LNHDA and CDR2 SQIVND (reference sequence). The CDR3 totals 14 residues. V was clipped by 5 bases and J by 7 bases, with 15 bases between them. The CDR3 nucleotides read TGTGCCAGTAGTCTATGGGGGCCGGAACAGCCCCAGCATTTT. Encoded protein: CASSLWGPEQPQHF.

This chain connects TRBV28 to TRBJ2-1; no definite D call. V lost 1 base to trimming and J lost 2 bases, with 12 bases between them. The CDR3 consists of 16 residues. Per the germline V gene, CDR1 is MDHEN and CDR2 is SYDVKM. As DNA, the CDR3 is TGTGCCAGCAGTTTATTGGCCCCTGGCACCTACAATGAGCAGTTCTTC. Translating it yields CASSLLAPGTYNEQFF.

This sequence joins TRBV7-9 and TRBJ1-2, with D maybe TRBD1 (5 bases). The CDR3 is made up of 15 amino acids. V was cut by 5 bases and J by 2 bases, with 15 bases left in between. CDR1 is SEHNR and CDR2 is FQNEAQ in the germline V gene (reference sequence). CDR3 in amino acids: CASSHGTGFNYGYTF. The CDR3 DNA reads TGTGCCAGCAGCCACGGCACAGGCTTCAACTATGGCTACACCTTC.

A note on this clone: Other nucleotide sequences in the sample specify the same CDR3. This rearrangement joins TRBV5-1 to TRBJ2-2, with TRBD1 matching over 10 bases. V lost 4 bases to trimming and J lost 0 bases; unmatched junction nucleotides: 3. Germline CDR1 and CDR2: SGHRS and YFSETQ. The CDR3 covers 16 residues. The CDR3 nucleotides read TGCGCCAGCAGCACCGGACAGGGGGCGAACACCGGGGAGCTGTTTTTT. Protein: CASSTGQGANTGELFF.

This chain links TRBV7-2 with TRBJ1-1; D is perhaps TRBD1 (6 bases). The CDR3 extends over 15 amino acids. Trimming shortened V by 4 bases and J by 4 bases, and 16 bases separated the two germline ends. In germline, CDR1 is SGHTA, CDR2 FQGNSA. The CDR3 reads CASSWGGGGATEAFF. In nucleotides, the CDR3 is TGTGCCAGCAGCTGGGGGGGCGGCGGGGCCACTGAAGCTTTCTTT.

The chain links TRBV27 to TRBJ1-2; D might be TRBD1 (5 bases). The CDR3 is 14 residues long. In germline, CDR1 is MNHEY, CDR2 SMNVEV (reference sequence). Trimming took off 4 bases at V and 4 bases at J, with 13 bases between the two ends. The CDR3 here is CASSYGVGGYGYTF. The CDR3 DNA reads as TGTGCCAGCAGTTATGGAGTGGGGGGCTATGGCTACACCTTC.

The chain has TRBV6-5 and TRBJ1-1; 7 bases align to TRBD1. CDR1 and CDR2 (germline): MNHEY, SVGAGI. The CDR3 is made up of 14 amino acids. V shed 7 bases, J shed 7 bases, and the junction held 12 bases outside the gene matches. Written as DNA, the CDR3 is TGTGCCAGCAAAGAGGACAGGCCCGATATTGAAGCTTTCTTT. Its translation: CASKEDRPDIEAFF.

The chain combines TRBV6-6 with TRBJ1-1; 9 nucleotides agree with TRBD1. V trimming: 6 bases; J trimming: 0 bases; junction bases outside the gene matches: 8. This CDR3 comprises 16 residues. Looked up from germline, CDR1 is MNHNY and CDR2 is SVGAGI (reference sequence). This CDR3 reads CASRTGQGRVNTEAFF. In DNA form, the CDR3 reads TGTGCCAGCAGGACAGGACAGGGGCGGGTGAACACTGAAGCTTTCTTT.

The chain is built from TRBV6-1 and TRBJ1-1, with 7 positions matching TRBD1. The CDR3 sequence is 15 residues long. The V segment lost 4 bases and the J segment 5 bases; nucleotides outside the gene matches: 10. Germline CDR1 is MNHNS and CDR2 is SASEGT. CDR3 protein: CASSGLTTTGTEAFF. CDR3 DNA sequence: TGTGCCAGCAGTGGATTGACCACGACAGGGACTGAAGCTTTCTTT.

Remarks on this clone: One end of the junction is discordant with germline, which a read error may explain. This chain links TRBV28 with TRBJ1-2; D is perhaps TRBD1 (5 bases). The germline gives CDR1 MDHEN, CDR2 SYDVKM. The CDR3 loop spans 15 amino acids. CDR3 amino acids: CASSPQVTANYGYPF. In DNA, the CDR3 is TGTGCCAGCAGTCCACAGGTGACAGCTAACTATGGCTACCCCTTC.

The gene calls are TRBV5-1 and TRBJ1-1; TRBD1 matches 9 bases. This CDR3 has 16 amino acids. The germline V gene has CDR1 SGHRS and CDR2 YFSETQ. V shed 3 bases, J shed 2 bases, and the junction held 8 bases outside the gene matches. DNA for the CDR3: TGCGCCAGCAGCTCCGGACAGGGGACATTAAACACTGAAGCTTTCTTT. As protein: CASSSGQGTLNTEAFF.

The DNA of the CDR3 is TGCGCCAGCAGCTTACGAACTAGCGGGGGGGCCTATGAGCAGTTCTTC. It translates to CASSLRTSGGAYEQFF. The gene calls are TRBV5-1 and TRBJ2-1, with 13 bases aligning to TRBD2. J lost 8 bases, V lost 2 bases, and 7 bases had no gene match. This CDR3 region has 16 residues. The germline gives CDR1 SGHRS, CDR2 YFSETQ.